The rows below give T cell receptor beta chains drawn from one sample of a study of human T cells and chemical hapten exposure. TCRdb re-analysed the RACE reads in MiXCR, keeping a single row per CDR3 protein. The sample holds around 92,000 distinct CDR3 sequences, less than 14% seen once. The input for sequencing was whole blood, taken in connection with sensitization to the hapten diphenylcyclopropenone (DPC). All receptors come from an older woman with alopecia areata. Some clones in this sample may be carry-over from other donors' samples. Each CDR3 is given with its conserved first and last residue. The D gene is left open where the match is weak. For some rows the clone size is stated as once, few or many, or as a class when expanded; others skip it.

abundance	v_gene	d_gene	j_gene	CDR3aa	CDR3nt
few	TRBV20-1	NA	TRBJ2-1	CSARDRDSLAYNEQFF	TGCAGTGCTAGAGATAGGGACTCTTTGGCCTACAATGAGCAGTTCTTC
NA	TRBV3-1	TRBD1	TRBJ2-3	CANSLWMDRGSDTQYF	TGTGCCAACAGCCTTTGGATGGACAGGGGCTCAGATACGCAGTATTTT
many	TRBV20-1	NA	TRBJ1-4	CSALRGPDNEKLFF	TGCAGTGCTCTACGGGGCCCTGATAATGAAAAACTGTTTTTT
NA	TRBV29-1	NA	TRBJ1-1	CSGFVGSTEAFF	TGCAGCGGATTCGTGGGGAGCACTGAAGCTTTCTTT
NA	TRBV6-5	NA	TRBJ1-5	CASSVSVFSNQPQHF	TGTGCCAGCAGTGTGTCGGTATTTAGCAATCAGCCCCAGCATTTT
few	TRBV20-1	NA	TRBJ1-6	CSARELGDYNSPLHF	TGCAGTGCTAGAGAGTTGGGGGACTATAATTCACCCCTCCACTTT
many	TRBV21-1	NA	TRBJ1-3	CASSKVLGNTIYF	TGTGCCAGCAGCAAAGTATTGGGAAACACCATATATTTT
many	TRBV7-3	TRBD2	TRBJ2-3	CASSLGTSPGSQYF	TGTGCCAGCAGCTTAGGGACTAGCCCTGGCTCGCAGTATTTT
few	TRBV7-2	TRBD2	TRBJ2-2	CASSPGTSGTGELFF	TGTGCCAGCAGCCCCGGGACTAGCGGCACCGGGGAGCTGTTTTTT
few	TRBV29-1	TRBD1	TRBJ1-3	CSVGDRADTIYF	TGCAGCGTGGGGGACAGGGCCGACACCATATATTTT
many	TRBV18	NA	TRBJ1-1	CASSPNEGTEAFF	TGTGCCAGCTCACCAAATGAGGGCACTGAAGCTTTCTTT
few	TRBV5-1	TRBD1	TRBJ1-1	CASSLEGAAEAFF	TGCGCCAGCAGCTTAGAGGGGGCTGCTGAAGCTTTCTTT
few	TRBV7-3	NA	TRBJ2-5	CASSLLAQYQETQYF	TGTGCCAGCAGCTTACTCGCCCAGTACCAAGAGACCCAGTACTTC
many	TRBV28	NA	TRBJ2-3	CASSSMADTQYF	TGTGCCAGCAGCTCCATGGCGGATACGCAGTATTTT
many	TRBV20-1	NA	TRBJ1-2	CSAGGMGQPNYGYTF	TGCAGTGCCGGCGGCATGGGACAACCAAACTATGGCTACACCTTC
NA	TRBV5-1	TRBD2	TRBJ2-3	CASSPGGVLTDTQYF	TGCGCCAGCAGCCCTGGGGGGGTTCTCACAGATACGCAGTATTTT
many	TRBV2	TRBD1	TRBJ1-5	CASSENGQGAQPQHF	TGTGCCAGCAGTGAGAATGGTCAGGGGGCCCAGCCCCAGCATTTT
NA	TRBV12-3/TRBV12-4	NA	TRBJ1-4	CASTTFATNEKLFF	TGTGCCAGCACCACATTTGCAACTAATGAAAAACTGTTTTTT
many	TRBV24-1	NA	TRBJ1-1	CATSVTPESAVTEAFF	TGTGCCACCAGTGTGACCCCCGAATCGGCGGTCACTGAAGCTTTCTTT
many	TRBV29-1	TRBD1	TRBJ1-1	CSAEQGAGTEAFF	TGCAGCGCTGAACAGGGGGCAGGCACTGAAGCTTTCTTT
few	TRBV27	TRBD1	TRBJ2-6	CASSLSMDRFVTGANVLTF	TGTGCCAGCAGTTTATCGATGGACAGGTTTGTCACTGGGGCCAACGTCCTGACTTTC
NA	TRBV10-3	NA	TRBJ1-4	CAARGATNEKLFF	TGTGCCGCTCGGGGGGCTACTAATGAAAAACTGTTTTTT
many	TRBV12-3/TRBV12-4	TRBD1	TRBJ1-4	CASSSYRGRGEKLFF	TGTGCCAGCAGTTCTTACAGGGGAAGAGGTGAAAAACTGTTTTTT
NA	TRBV24-1	NA	TRBJ2-1	CATSDTTRDEQFF	TGTGCCACCAGTGACACGACCCGAGATGAGCAGTTCTTC
many	TRBV12-3/TRBV12-4	NA	TRBJ1-1	CASSLSRVKVFF	TGTGCCAGCAGTTTATCTCGGGTTAAGGTTTTCTTT
NA	TRBV7-3	NA	TRBJ1-3	CASSLTPGGSGNTIYF	TGTGCCAGCAGCTTAACTCCCGGGGGCTCTGGAAACACCATATATTTT
few	TRBV30	TRBD2	TRBJ2-1	CAWNQRGSSYNEQFF	TGTGCCTGGAATCAGCGGGGGAGCTCCTACAATGAGCAGTTCTTC
few	TRBV6-1	NA	TRBJ2-5	CASSEIGERETQYF	TGTGCCAGCAGTGAAATAGGGGAGCGGGAGACCCAGTACTTC
few	TRBV19	TRBD1	TRBJ2-2	CASSPLPRGLTGELFF	TGTGCCAGTAGTCCCCTCCCTAGGGGGCTCACCGGGGAGCTGTTTTTT
few	TRBV20-1	NA	TRBJ2-5	CSARLEQETQYF	TGCAGTGCTAGATTGGAGCAAGAGACCCAGTACTTC
NA	TRBV5-1	NA	TRBJ2-2	CASSLDSRVAGELFF	TGCGCCAGCAGCTTGGATTCTAGGGTTGCCGGGGAGCTGTTTTTT
few	TRBV6-6	NA	TRBJ1-4	CSSRLGEKLFF	TGTTCCTCTAGACTGGGGGAAAAACTGTTTTTT
few	TRBV29-1	TRBD2	TRBJ2-7	CSVEPDGRFPYEQYF	TGCAGCGTGGAACCCGACGGGAGGTTTCCCTACGAGCAGTACTTC
NA	TRBV7-8	TRBD2	TRBJ2-3	CASSLALASGGATDTQYF	TGTGCCAGCAGCTTAGCGCTTGCTAGCGGGGGGGCCACAGATACGCAGTATTTT
many	TRBV13	NA	TRBJ1-1	CASSLGGTTEAFF	TGTGCCAGCAGCTTAGGGGGGACCACTGAAGCTTTCTTT
many	TRBV14	NA	TRBJ2-5	CASRLTGMETQYF	TGTGCCAGCAGACTTACAGGGATGGAGACCCAGTACTTC
few	TRBV2	TRBD1	TRBJ1-1	CASQTGLTFF	TGTGCCAGCCAGACAGGGCTGACTTTCTTT
few	TRBV11-2	NA	TRBJ2-1	CASSPRNYNEQFF	TGTGCCAGCAGCCCCAGGAACTACAATGAGCAGTTCTTC
few	TRBV3-1	TRBD2	TRBJ2-3	CASSKRGAEDTQYF	TGTGCCAGCAGCAAGCGGGGGGCGGAAGATACGCAGTATTTT
NA	TRBV10-2	NA	TRBJ2-1	CASSVAFNEQFF	TGCGCCAGCAGTGTGGCGTTCAATGAGCAGTTCTTC
few	TRBV7-9	NA	TRBJ1-1	CASSLESVGEAFF	TGTGCCAGCAGCTTAGAGTCCGTCGGGGAAGCTTTCTTT
NA	TRBV12-3/TRBV12-4	NA	TRBJ2-3	CASSLGLAADTQYF	TGTGCCAGCAGTTTAGGGCTAGCAGCAGATACGCAGTATTTT
few	TRBV10-3	TRBD1	TRBJ2-7	CAISEPGQGTTYEQYF	TGTGCCATCAGTGAGCCCGGACAGGGAACAACCTACGAGCAGTACTTC